This TCR beta chain was identified during a study of cytomegalovirus exposure and HLA in healthy donors. As to this clone: Antigen: not known.

Vbeta (60) and Jbeta (13) primers were used in the PCR. The method was immunoSEQ multiplex PCR; TCRdb's version includes in-frame clones alone and lacks a portion of them. The data contain 90,000 to 120,000 clones, more than 75% of them singletons. Study results and caveats: In the analysis, some V segments, TRBV6-2 and TRBV6-3 included, were excluded as indistinguishable. While the bulk of TCR sequences proved rare, some public TCRs turned up in many donors.

The germline gives CDR1 MNHEY, CDR2 SMNVEV (reference sequence). This CDR3 is built from 19 residues. Losses at the gene ends were 3 bases for V and 4 bases for J; bases not matched to a gene: 17. The sequencing sample was made of PBMCs. V is TRBV27 and J is TRBJ2-1; 8 bases align to TRBD1. The TCR was taken from a woman aged 45-65 years in good health and CMV-seropositive. This chain's CDR3 is CASSFRQGAKGGQYNEQFF. CDR3 nucleotide sequence: TGTGCCAGCAGTTTCCGGCAGGGGGCAAAGGGCGGGCAGTACAATGAGCAGTTCTTC.